This T cell receptor (beta chain) comes out of a study of blood T cell repertoires in COVID-19. Sequencing used immunoSEQ multiplex PCR; TCRdb keeps in-frame clones, though not all of them. The sample comprises some 200,000 clones, around 80% of which are singletons, and roughly 14% rests with the top ten. CDR1 is MNHNY, CDR2 SVGAGI, per germline (reference sequence). CDR3 length equals 11 residues. V was pared by 5 bases and J by 9 bases, with 0 bases of the junction left unmatched. The sequenced material came from peripheral blood. This sequence originates from a man between 25 and 39 years old with active or convalescent COVID-19. The rearrangement joins TRBV6-6 to TRBJ2-1, with 8 positions matching TRBD1. This CDR3 reads CASSTGGEQFF. The CDR3 DNA reads as TGTGCCAGCAGTACAGGGGGTGAGCAGTTCTTC.